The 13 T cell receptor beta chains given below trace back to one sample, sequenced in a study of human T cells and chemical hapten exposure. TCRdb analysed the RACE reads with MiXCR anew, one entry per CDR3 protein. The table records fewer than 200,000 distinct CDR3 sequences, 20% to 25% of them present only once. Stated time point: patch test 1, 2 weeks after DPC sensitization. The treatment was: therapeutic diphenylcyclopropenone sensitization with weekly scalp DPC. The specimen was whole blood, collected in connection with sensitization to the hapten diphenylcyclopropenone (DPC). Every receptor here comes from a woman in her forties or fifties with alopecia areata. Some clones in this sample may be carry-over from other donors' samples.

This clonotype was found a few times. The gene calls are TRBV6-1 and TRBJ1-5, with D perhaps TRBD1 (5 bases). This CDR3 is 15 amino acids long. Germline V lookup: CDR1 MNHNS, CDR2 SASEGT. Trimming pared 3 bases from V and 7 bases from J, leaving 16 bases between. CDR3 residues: CASSDYDSRGQPQHF. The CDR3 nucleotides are TGTGCCAGCAGTGATTACGACAGCAGAGGGCAGCCCCAGCATTTT.

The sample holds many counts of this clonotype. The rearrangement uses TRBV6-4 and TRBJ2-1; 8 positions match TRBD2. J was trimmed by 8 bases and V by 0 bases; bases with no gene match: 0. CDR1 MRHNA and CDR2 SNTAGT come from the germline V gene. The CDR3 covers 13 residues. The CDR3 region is CASSDSTSDEQFF. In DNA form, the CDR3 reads TGTGCCAGCAGTGACTCGACTAGCGATGAGCAGTTCTTC.

The DNA of the CDR3 is TGTGCCAGCAGCTTATCGGTTAGCGGGAGGGCCGGTGAGCAGTTCTTC. It specifies CASSLSVSGRAGEQFF. The rearrangement uses TRBV7-8 and TRBJ2-1, with 11 bases aligning to TRBD2. The CDR3 totals 16 residues. Germline loops: CDR1 SGHVS, CDR2 FQNEAQ. V was pared by 2 bases and J by 9 bases, with 9 bases of the junction left unmatched.

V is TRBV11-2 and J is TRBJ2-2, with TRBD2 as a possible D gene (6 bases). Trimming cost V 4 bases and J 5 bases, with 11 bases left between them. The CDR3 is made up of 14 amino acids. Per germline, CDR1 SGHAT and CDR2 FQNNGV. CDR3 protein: CASSSFSGTGELFF. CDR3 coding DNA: TGTGCCAGCAGCTCGTTTAGCGGAACCGGGGAGCTGTTTTTT.

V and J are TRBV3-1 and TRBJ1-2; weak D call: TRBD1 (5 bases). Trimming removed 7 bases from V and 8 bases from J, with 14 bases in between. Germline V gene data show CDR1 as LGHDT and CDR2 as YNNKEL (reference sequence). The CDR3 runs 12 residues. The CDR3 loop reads CASNKGTRGYTF. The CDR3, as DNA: TGTGCCAGCAACAAAGGGACTCGGGGCTACACCTTC.

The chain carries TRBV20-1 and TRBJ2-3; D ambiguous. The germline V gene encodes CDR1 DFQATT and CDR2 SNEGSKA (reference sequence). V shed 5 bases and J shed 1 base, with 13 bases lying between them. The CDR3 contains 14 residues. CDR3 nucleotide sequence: TGCAGTGCTCCGGGCTTTGGGGGCACAGATACGCAGTATTTT. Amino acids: CSAPGFGGTDTQYF.

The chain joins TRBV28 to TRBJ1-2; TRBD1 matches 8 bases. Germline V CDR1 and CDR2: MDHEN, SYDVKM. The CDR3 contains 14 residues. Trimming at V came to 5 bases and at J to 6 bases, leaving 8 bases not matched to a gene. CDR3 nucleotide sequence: TGTGCCAGCAGTAAGGACAGGGAGGGGAATGGCTACACCTTC. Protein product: CASSKDREGNGYTF.

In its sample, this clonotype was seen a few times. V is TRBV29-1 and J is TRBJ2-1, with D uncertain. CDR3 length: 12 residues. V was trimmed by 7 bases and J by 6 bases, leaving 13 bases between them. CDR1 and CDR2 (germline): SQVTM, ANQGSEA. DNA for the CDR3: TGCAGCGCCGAGTGGCAAAGCAATGAGCAGTTCTTC. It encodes CSAEWQSNEQFF.

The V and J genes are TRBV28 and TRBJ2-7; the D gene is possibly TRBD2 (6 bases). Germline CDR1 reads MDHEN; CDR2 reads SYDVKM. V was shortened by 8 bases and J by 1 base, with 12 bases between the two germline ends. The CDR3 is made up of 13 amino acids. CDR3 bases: TGTGCCAGCCACGGGACTCGTTCCTACGAGCAGTACTTC. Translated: CASHGTRSYEQYF.

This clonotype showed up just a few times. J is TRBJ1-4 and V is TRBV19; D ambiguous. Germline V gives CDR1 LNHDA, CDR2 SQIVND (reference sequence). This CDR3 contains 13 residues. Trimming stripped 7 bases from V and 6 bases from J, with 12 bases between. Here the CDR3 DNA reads TGTGCCAGTAACCTGGCGTTGGATGAAAAACTGTTTTTT. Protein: CASNLALDEKLFF.

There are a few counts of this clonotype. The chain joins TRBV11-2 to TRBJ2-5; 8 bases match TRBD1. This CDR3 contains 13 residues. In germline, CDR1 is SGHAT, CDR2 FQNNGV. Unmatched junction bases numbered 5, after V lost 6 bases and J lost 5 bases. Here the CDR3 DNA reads TGTGCCAGCAGAATGACAGGGGTGGAGACCCAGTACTTC. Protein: CASRMTGVETQYF.

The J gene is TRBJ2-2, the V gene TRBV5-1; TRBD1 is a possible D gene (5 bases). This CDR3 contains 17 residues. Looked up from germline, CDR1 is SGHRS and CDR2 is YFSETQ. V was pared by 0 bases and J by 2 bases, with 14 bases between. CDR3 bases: TGCGCCAGCAGCTTGGATTCGCAGGGCTTTAACACCGGGGAGCTGTTTTTT. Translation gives CASSLDSQGFNTGELFF.

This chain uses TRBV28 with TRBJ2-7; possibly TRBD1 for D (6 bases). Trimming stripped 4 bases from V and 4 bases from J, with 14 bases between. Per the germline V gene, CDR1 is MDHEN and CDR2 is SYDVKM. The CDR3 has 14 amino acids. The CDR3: CASSSARGDYEQYF. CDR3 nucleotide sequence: TGTGCCAGCAGTTCTGCCAGGGGCGATTACGAGCAGTACTTC.